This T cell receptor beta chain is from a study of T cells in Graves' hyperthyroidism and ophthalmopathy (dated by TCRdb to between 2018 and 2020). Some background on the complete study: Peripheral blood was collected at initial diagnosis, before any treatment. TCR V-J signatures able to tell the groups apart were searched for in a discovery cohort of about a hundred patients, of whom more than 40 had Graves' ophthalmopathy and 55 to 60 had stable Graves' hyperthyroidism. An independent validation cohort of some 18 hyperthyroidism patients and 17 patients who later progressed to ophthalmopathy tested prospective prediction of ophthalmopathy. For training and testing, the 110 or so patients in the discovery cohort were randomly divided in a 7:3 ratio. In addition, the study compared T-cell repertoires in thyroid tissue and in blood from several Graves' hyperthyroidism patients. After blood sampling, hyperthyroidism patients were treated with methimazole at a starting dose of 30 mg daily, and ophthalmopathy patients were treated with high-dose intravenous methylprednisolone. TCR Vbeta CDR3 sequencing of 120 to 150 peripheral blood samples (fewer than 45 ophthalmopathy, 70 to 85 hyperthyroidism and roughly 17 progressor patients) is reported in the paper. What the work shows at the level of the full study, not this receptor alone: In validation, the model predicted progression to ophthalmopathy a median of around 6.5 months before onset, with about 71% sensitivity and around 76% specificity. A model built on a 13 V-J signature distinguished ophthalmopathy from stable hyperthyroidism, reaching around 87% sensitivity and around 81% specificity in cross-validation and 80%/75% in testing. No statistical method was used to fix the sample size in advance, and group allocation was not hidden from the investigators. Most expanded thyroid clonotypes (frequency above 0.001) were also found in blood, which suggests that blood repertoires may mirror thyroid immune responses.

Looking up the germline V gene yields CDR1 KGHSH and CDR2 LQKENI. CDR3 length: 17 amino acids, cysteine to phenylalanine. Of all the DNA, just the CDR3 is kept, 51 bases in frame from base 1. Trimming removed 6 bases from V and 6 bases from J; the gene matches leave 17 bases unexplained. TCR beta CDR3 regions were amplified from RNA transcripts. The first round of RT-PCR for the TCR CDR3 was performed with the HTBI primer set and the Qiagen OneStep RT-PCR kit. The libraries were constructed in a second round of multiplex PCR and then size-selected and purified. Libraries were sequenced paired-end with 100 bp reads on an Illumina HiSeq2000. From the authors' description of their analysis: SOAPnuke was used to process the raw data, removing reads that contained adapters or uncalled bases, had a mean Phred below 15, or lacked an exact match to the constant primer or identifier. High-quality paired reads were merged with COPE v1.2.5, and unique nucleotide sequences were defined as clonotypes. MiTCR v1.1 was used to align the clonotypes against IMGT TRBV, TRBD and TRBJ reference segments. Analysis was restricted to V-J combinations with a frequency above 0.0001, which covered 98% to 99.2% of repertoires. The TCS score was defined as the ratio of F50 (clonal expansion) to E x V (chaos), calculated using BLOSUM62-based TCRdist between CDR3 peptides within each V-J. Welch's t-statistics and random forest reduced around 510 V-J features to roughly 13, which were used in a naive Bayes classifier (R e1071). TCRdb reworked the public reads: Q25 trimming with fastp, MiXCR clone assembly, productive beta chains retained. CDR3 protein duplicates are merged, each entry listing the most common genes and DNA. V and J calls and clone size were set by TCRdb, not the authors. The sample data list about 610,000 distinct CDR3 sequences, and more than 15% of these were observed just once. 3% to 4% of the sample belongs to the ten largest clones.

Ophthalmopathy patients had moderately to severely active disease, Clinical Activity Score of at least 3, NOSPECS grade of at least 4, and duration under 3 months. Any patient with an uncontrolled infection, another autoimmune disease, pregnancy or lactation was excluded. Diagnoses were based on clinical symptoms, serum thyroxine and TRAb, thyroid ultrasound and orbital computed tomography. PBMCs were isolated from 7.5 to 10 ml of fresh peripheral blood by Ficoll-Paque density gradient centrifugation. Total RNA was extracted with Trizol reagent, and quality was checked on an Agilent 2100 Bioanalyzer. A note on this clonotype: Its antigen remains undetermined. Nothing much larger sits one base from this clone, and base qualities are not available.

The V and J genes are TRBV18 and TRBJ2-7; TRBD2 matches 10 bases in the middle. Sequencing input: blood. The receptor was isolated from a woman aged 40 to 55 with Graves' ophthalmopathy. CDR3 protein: CASSPGLAGVVFGEQYF. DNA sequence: TGTGCCAGCTCCCCTGGCCTAGCGGGAGTAGTCTTTGGCGAGCAGTACTTC.